The 27 T cell receptor beta chains below all came from one sample that was sequenced in a study of blood T cell repertoires in COVID-19. The protocol was immunoSEQ multiplex PCR, while the TCRdb copy is restricted to in-frame clones and leaves out a portion. The sample holds hundreds of thousands of clones, approximately 80% seen once. Specimen: peripheral blood. These receptors were obtained from a woman of 80 years or more with active or convalescent COVID-19.

The chain combines TRBV7-2 with TRBJ1-2, with 8 bases lining up with TRBD1. This CDR3 comprises 18 residues. CDR1 and CDR2 from the germline V gene are SGHTA and FQGNSA. The V and J ends lost 5 bases and 1 base, in that order; junction bases with no gene match: 15. The CDR3 spells CASSIHRTGPNFNYGYTF. The CDR3 DNA follows: TGTGCCAGCAGCATCCACCGGACAGGGCCCAATTTTAACTATGGCTACACCTTC.

The chain is built from TRBV18 and TRBJ2-5, with unresolved D. With 3 bases removed from V and 5 bases from J, the gap between germline ends came to 7 bases. The CDR3 is made up of 12 amino acids. Germline CDR1 reads KGHSH; CDR2 reads LQKENI. The CDR3 sequence is CASSPERETQYF. CDR3 bases: TGTGCCAGCTCACCGGAGAGGGAGACCCAGTACTTC.

CDR3 coding DNA: TGTGCCACTTCCCGGACTAGCGGGCAAGAGACCCAGTACTTC. Translated: CATSRTSGQETQYF. This sequence joins TRBV5-4 and TRBJ2-5, with 11 nucleotides matching TRBD2. This CDR3 has 14 residues. Germline V lookup: CDR1 SGHNT, CDR2 YYREEE (reference sequence). V lost 9 bases, J lost 2 bases, and 6 bases stayed unmatched. Full variable domain (rest looked up from reference TRBV5-4 and TRBJ2-5): ETGVTQSPTHLIKTRGQQVTLRCSSQSGHNTVSWYQQALGQGPQFIFQYYREEENGRGNFPPRFSGLQFPNYSSELNVNALELDDSALYLCATSRTSGQETQYFGPGTRLLVL.

The chain uses TRBV6-6 and TRBJ2-4; 9 bases are shared with TRBD1. Germline lookup yields CDR1 MNHNY and CDR2 SVGAGI (reference sequence). V lost 5 bases, J lost 6 bases, and 5 bases stayed unmatched. The CDR3 is 14 amino acids. The DNA of the CDR3 is TGTGCCAGCAGTGGGACAGGGTCGGCAAACATTCAGTACTTC. Translated, it gives CASSGTGSANIQYF.

CDR3 coding DNA: TGTGCCAGCAGTACCTCACTCCTAGCGGGGTCCTACGAGCAGTACTTC. Translated: CASSTSLLAGSYEQYF. This sequence joins TRBV6-2 or TRBV6-3 and TRBJ2-7; TRBD2 matches 9 bases. V lost 5 bases and J lost 1; bases outside the gene matches: 9. The CDR3 extends over 16 amino acids. Germline CDR1 is MNHEY and CDR2 is SVGEGT.

The rearrangement joins TRBV2 to TRBJ1-1; 9 bases map to TRBD1. The CDR3 has 14 amino acids. The germline V gene encodes CDR1 SNHLY and CDR2 FYNNEI. V lost 4 bases, J lost 1 base, and 1 base stayed unmatched. The CDR3: CASSGGQGNTEAFF. The CDR3 bases are TGTGCCAGCAGTGGGGGACAGGGGAACACTGAAGCTTTCTTT.

The V call is TRBV24-1, the J call TRBJ2-2; 8 bases are shared with TRBD1. Germline lookup yields CDR1 KGHDR and CDR2 SFDVKD. J was trimmed by 1 base and V by 2 bases; bases with no gene match: 2. CDR3 length: 16 residues. The CDR3 reads CATSDSGTGNTGELFF. CDR3 DNA: TGTGCCACCAGTGATTCCGGGACAGGGAACACCGGGGAGCTGTTTTTT.

In its sample, this clone was seen a few times. The chain carries TRBV19 and TRBJ1-5, with 10 positions matching TRBD1. The CDR3 is 18 residues long. The ends lost 5 bases at V and 0 bases at J; junction bases unmatched: 10. CDR1 and CDR2 (germline): LNHDA, SQIVND (reference sequence). The CDR3 nucleotides are TGTGCCAGTAGTCACAGGACAGGGGGGACCTTTAGCAATCAGCCCCAGCATTTT. Protein sequence: CASSHRTGGTFSNQPQHF. Using reference TRBV19 and TRBJ1-5 for the parts outside the CDR3, the full variable domain is DGGITQSPKYLFRKEGQNVTLSCEQNLNHDAMYWYRQDPGQGLRLIYYSQIVNDFQKGDIAEGYSVSREKKESFPLTVTSAQKNPTAFYLCASSHRTGGTFSNQPQHFGDGTRLSIL.

The rearrangement joins TRBV6-5 to TRBJ2-3; 7 nucleotides match TRBD1. V lost 6 bases to trimming and J lost 2 bases; unmatched junction nucleotides: 8. The CDR3 contains 15 residues. Germline CDR1 reads MNHEY; CDR2 reads SVGAGI. CDR3 sequence: CASRTGKGATDTQYF. The CDR3 DNA is TGTGCCAGCAGAACAGGGAAGGGGGCCACAGATACGCAGTATTTT.

The chain carries TRBV5-1 and TRBJ1-2; D gene uncertain. Germline-derived CDR1 and CDR2 are SGHRS and YFSETQ. The CDR3 extends over 17 amino acids. The germline V and J ends were trimmed by 0 bases and 2 bases, with 17 bases remaining between them. In nucleotides, the CDR3 is TGCGCCAGCAGCTTGGCCGGGGAGGAGTACGTGAACTATGGCTACACCTTC. This codes for CASSLAGEEYVNYGYTF.

V is TRBV7-2 and J is TRBJ1-5; D remains unclear. Germline V gives CDR1 SGHTA, CDR2 FQGNSA. V lost 5 bases, J lost 2 bases, and 16 bases lay in between. The CDR3 is 16 amino acids. CDR3: CASSPYIGVGNQPQHF. Written as DNA, the CDR3 is TGTGCCAGCAGCCCCTATATCGGGGTAGGCAATCAGCCCCAGCATTTT.

About this clone itself: The sample contains more than one DNA sequence encoding this CDR3. This chain uses TRBV18 with TRBJ1-2; D is possibly TRBD1 (5 bases). CDR3 length: 13 residues. Germline-derived CDR1 and CDR2 are KGHSH and LQKENI. V gave up 3 bases and J gave up 4 bases, with 9 bases separating them. CDR3 sequence: CASSPDSLYGYTF. The CDR3 DNA is TGTGCCAGCTCACCTGACAGCCTCTATGGCTACACCTTC.

The chain links TRBV28 to TRBJ2-5; a weak D match, TRBD2 (6 bases). Deletions cut 6 bases from V and 4 bases from J, with 15 bases between. CDR1 is MDHEN, CDR2 SYDVKM, per germline. CDR3 length: 14 residues. DNA of the CDR3: TGTGCCAGCAGCCTTGGCGGGGCTCGAGAGACCCAGTACTTC. This codes for CASSLGGARETQYF.

The chain uses TRBV6-5 and TRBJ1-2, with 8 bases lining up with TRBD1. This CDR3 region has 13 residues. V lost 6 bases and J lost 5; bases outside the gene matches: 5. Germline V gene sequence: CDR1 MNHEY, CDR2 SVGAGI. The CDR3 DNA is TGTGCCAGCAGAAGCGACAGGGGATATGGCTACACCTTC. Amino acid sequence: CASRSDRGYGYTF.

The V gene is TRBV11-2, the J gene TRBJ1-1; D is uncertain. Germline CDR1 SGHAT, CDR2 FQNNGV. The CDR3 totals 15 residues. With 0 bases removed from V and 5 bases from J, the gap between germline ends came to 13 bases. CDR3 sequence: CASSLDRVGSTEAFF. DNA of the CDR3: TGTGCCAGCAGCTTAGATCGTGTCGGGAGTACTGAAGCTTTCTTT.

This chain joins TRBV5-8 and TRBJ2-6, with a possible D match to TRBD1 (6 bases). Trimming removed 4 bases from V and 2 bases from J, with 13 bases in between. Germline V gene lookup returns CDR1 SGHTS and CDR2 YDEGEE. The CDR3 is made up of 16 amino acids. As DNA, the CDR3 is TGTGCCAGCAGCCCCCCATGGGGGCCTGGGGCCAACGTCCTGACTTTC. Translation gives CASSPPWGPGANVLTF. Combining the CDR3 with reference TRBV5-8 and TRBJ2-6 gives the whole variable domain EAGVTQSPTHLIKTRGQQATLRCSPISGHTSVYWYQQALGLGLQFLLWYDEGEERNRGNFPPRFSGRQFPNYSSELNVNALELEDSALYLCASSPPWGPGANVLTFGAGSRLTVL.

The chain employs TRBV7-8 and TRBJ2-7; 9 bases match TRBD1. J lost 5 bases, V lost 1 base, and 3 bases had no gene match. The CDR3 loop spans 14 amino acids. CDR1 and CDR2 (germline): SGHVS, FQNEAQ. The CDR3 DNA is TGTGCCAGCAGCTTAGGGGACAGGGAAGACGAGCAGTACTTC. It codes for CASSLGDREDEQYF.

This chain connects TRBV24-1 to TRBJ1-5; 7 bases agree with TRBD1. CDR3 size: 14 residues. V shed 4 bases and J 4 bases; nucleotides not matched to a gene: 3. Per germline, CDR1 KGHDR and CDR2 SFDVKD. In DNA, the CDR3 is TGTGCCACCAGTGACGGACAGGATAATCAGCCCCAGCATTTT. Its protein product is CATSDGQDNQPQHF.

The J gene is TRBJ2-3, the V gene TRBV29-1; TRBD1 might be the D (5 bases). Germline CDR1 and CDR2: SQVTM and ANQGSEA. The V end lost 4 bases, the J end lost 3 bases, and 8 bases lay between the germline ends. The CDR3 is 12 amino acids. Written as DNA, the CDR3 is TGCAGCGTTGGGCAGGGAACAGATACGCAGTATTTT. It encodes CSVGQGTDTQYF.

The gene calls are TRBV5-4 and TRBJ1-6, with D perhaps matching TRBD1 (5 bases). The germline V gene has CDR1 SGHNT and CDR2 YYREEE (reference sequence). The germline V and J ends were trimmed by 1 base and 9 bases, with 11 bases remaining between them. The CDR3 contains 14 residues. Here the CDR3 reads CASSLQGVGSPLHF. CDR3 nucleotides: TGTGCCAGCAGCTTGCAGGGTGTAGGTTCACCCCTCCACTTT. The full variable domain, rest sourced from reference TRBV5-4 and TRBJ1-6, is ETGVTQSPTHLIKTRGQQVTLRCSSQSGHNTVSWYQQALGQGPQFIFQYYREEENGRGNFPPRFSGLQFPNYSSELNVNALELDDSALYLCASSLQGVGSPLHFGNGTRLTVT.

CDR3 DNA: TGTGCCAGCAGCTTTGGGACAGGGGGCACTGAAGCTTTCTTT. It yields the protein CASSFGTGGTEAFF. The V and J genes are TRBV3-1 (or the pseudogene TRBV3-2) and TRBJ1-1; TRBD1 aligns across 11 bases. Germline CDR1 reads LGHDT; CDR2 reads YNNKEL (reference sequence). V gave up 5 bases and J gave up 4 bases; unmatched junction bases: 3. The CDR3 runs to 14 residues.

This chain connects TRBV19 to TRBJ2-7; a possible D gene is TRBD2 (6 bases). The CDR3 extends over 16 amino acids. From germline, CDR1 is LNHDA and CDR2 SQIVND (reference sequence). Trimming took off 1 base at V and 4 bases at J, with 17 bases between the two ends. CDR3 bases: TGTGCCAGTAGTATAGGGATGACTAGTATGGGGTACGAGCAGTACTTC. Translating gives CASSIGMTSMGYEQYF.

V is TRBV15 and J is TRBJ2-7; 8 bases map to TRBD1. Germline V CDR1 and CDR2: LNHNV, YYDKDF (reference sequence). J lost 6 bases, V lost 5 bases, and 3 bases had no gene match. The CDR3 consists of 12 residues. The CDR3 reads CATSRTGTEQYF. The CDR3 bases are TGTGCCACCAGCCGGACAGGGACCGAGCAGTACTTC.

The rearrangement links TRBV27 to TRBJ1-6; 9 positions agree with TRBD1. The junction had 9 bases not matched to a gene; V was cut back by 2 bases and J by 10 bases. The CDR3 spans 16 residues. Germline loops: CDR1 MNHEY, CDR2 SMNVEV (reference sequence). CDR3 sequence reads: CASSLDDGQGKSPLHF. The CDR3 region has the DNA TGTGCCAGCAGTTTAGACGACGGACAGGGGAAGTCACCCCTCCACTTT.

This chain uses TRBV30 with TRBJ1-2; the match to TRBD1 covers 9 bases. Germline lookup yields CDR1 GTSNPN and CDR2 SVGIG (reference sequence). CDR3 length: 15 amino acids. V lost 6 bases, J lost 4 bases, and 12 bases stayed unmatched. CDR3 nucleotide sequence: TGTGCCTGCCGACGACCAGGACAGGGGTTCTATGGCTACACCTTC. Translating gives CACRRPGQGFYGYTF. The entire variable domain, with the rest obtained from reference TRBV30 and TRBJ1-2, is as follows: SQTIHQWPATLVQPVGSPLSLECTVEGTSNPNLYWYRQAAGRGLQLLFYSVGIGQISSEVPQNLSASRPQDRQFILSSKKLLLSDSGFYLCACRRPGQGFYGYTFGSGTRLTVV.

The rearrangement uses TRBV30 and TRBJ2-3, with 8 bases lining up with TRBD2. The CDR3 consists of 16 residues. CDR1 and CDR2 from the germline V gene are GTSNPN and SVGIG (reference sequence). V was clipped by 2 bases and J by 6 bases; unmatched bases: 13. The CDR3: CAWSPGSGGRTDTQYF. CDR3 sequence (DNA): TGTGCCTGGAGTCCGGGTTCGGGCGGGAGGACTGATACGCAGTATTTT.

The chain joins TRBV9 to TRBJ1-2; TRBD1 matches 9 bases. The ends lost 4 bases at V and 6 bases at J; junction bases unmatched: 4. This CDR3 region has 13 residues. Germline values: CDR1 SGDLS, CDR2 YYNGEE. CDR3 sequence: CASSPDRGDGYTF. In DNA, the CDR3 is TGTGCCAGCAGCCCGGACAGGGGCGATGGCTACACCTTC.